What follows are 19 T cell receptor beta chains derived from one specimen sequenced in a study of memory B cells and T cells in multiple sclerosis. The antigens for these receptors are not known. CFSE-dim autoproliferating and CFSE-high non-proliferating T cells from unstimulated culture were sequenced separately. Cultures began with roughly 5x10^7 CFSE-labeled PBMCs, unstimulated for about 7 days, with replicate wells pooled. Libraries were prepared by immunoSEQ multiplex PCR; TCRdb keeps only in-frame clonotypes and omits some of them. Among 40,000 to 50,000 clones, approximately 80% were seen once, and the ten largest hold 0.85% to 1.3%. The sequenced sample consisted of PBMCs from blood kept in culture. These receptors came from a human donor with multiple sclerosis.

The CDR3 nucleotides are TGTGCCAGCAGCGTAGGGGGGGGCCCCTACAATGAGCAGTTCTTC. This encodes CASSVGGGPYNEQFF. The V and J genes are TRBV9 and TRBJ2-1, with D tentatively TRBD2 (7 bases). This CDR3 has 15 residues. In germline, CDR1 is SGDLS, CDR2 YYNGEE. Deletions cut 0 bases from V and 2 bases from J, with 9 bases between.

The V call is TRBV6-1, the J call TRBJ2-6; D is unresolved. V was cut by 0 bases and J by 3 bases, with 6 bases left in between. The CDR3 is 15 amino acids. The germline V gene encodes CDR1 MNHNS and CDR2 SASEGT. As DNA, the CDR3 is TGTGCCAGCAGTGAAGCGCTAGGTGGGGCCAACGTCCTGACTTTC. It specifies CASSEALGGANVLTF.

A word on this clone: Germline is not matched at one junction end, which may reflect a read error. The rearrangement links TRBV6-6 to TRBJ2-7; D possibly corresponds to TRBD2 (7 bases). The CDR3 sequence is 15 residues long. Germline V CDR1 and CDR2: MNHNY, SVGAGI (reference sequence). The DNA for the CDR3 is TGTGCCAGCAGGACCGGGGGGCGCTGGGACTTCTTCCCTGACTTC. Its protein product is CASRTGGRWDFFPDF.

The chain carries TRBV28 and TRBJ1-2; 7 bases line up with TRBD1. In germline, CDR1 is MDHEN, CDR2 SYDVKM. Unmatched junction bases numbered 9, after V lost 5 bases and J lost 3 bases. The CDR3 has 15 residues. The CDR3 region is CASSPAAQGYYGYTF. The CDR3 region has the DNA TGTGCCAGCAGTCCCGCGGCACAGGGGTACTATGGCTACACCTTC.

This chain links TRBV10-1 with TRBJ1-1, with D uncertain. This CDR3 is built from 13 residues. The V end lost 5 bases, the J end lost 1 base, and 8 bases lay between the germline ends. Germline lookup yields CDR1 WNHNN and CDR2 SYGVQD (reference sequence). CDR3 region: CASSKRRNTEAFF. DNA of the CDR3: TGCGCCAGCAGTAAGCGGAGGAACACTGAAGCTTTCTTT.

V usage is TRBV6-6 and J usage is TRBJ1-1; D not resolved. With 5 bases removed from V and 3 bases from J, the gap between germline ends came to 7 bases. Germline CDR1 MNHNY, CDR2 SVGAGI (reference sequence). CDR3 size: 12 residues. CDR3 DNA: TGTGCCAGCAGTGTTAGGGACACTGAAGCTTTCTTT. Amino acid sequence: CASSVRDTEAFF.

The chain uses TRBV6-1 and TRBJ1-1; D call uncertain. Germline CDR1 reads MNHNS; CDR2 reads SASEGT. The CDR3 is 13 amino acids. Trimming took off 5 bases at V and 0 bases at J, with 7 bases between the two ends. CDR3 protein: CASSLNMNTEAFF. Here the CDR3 DNA reads TGTGCCAGCAGTCTGAATATGAACACTGAAGCTTTCTTT.

This sequence joins TRBV30 and TRBJ1-2; 7 positions agree with TRBD1. V was pared by 1 base and J by 2 bases, with 4 bases of the junction left unmatched. The CDR3 totals 14 residues. Germline assignment: CDR1 GTSNPN and CDR2 SVGIG (reference sequence). The DNA for the CDR3 is TGTGCCTGGAGTGGACAGGGCGGGAACTATGGCTACACCTTC. Residues: CAWSGQGGNYGYTF.

The chain joins TRBV27 to TRBJ2-2; no reliable D call. This CDR3 region has 12 residues. The ends were cut back, 4 bases at V and 2 bases at J, with 2 bases in the middle. CDR1 and CDR2 from the germline V gene are MNHEY and SMNVEV (reference sequence). CDR3 nucleotides: TGTGCCAGCAGTTACAACACCGGGGAGCTGTTTTTT. Its protein product is CASSYNTGELFF.

V gene TRBV5-1 combines with J gene TRBJ1-2, with D possibly TRBD1 on 5 matching bases. The CDR3 totals 13 residues. V lost 4 bases and J 0 bases, leaving 7 bases between the germline ends. Germline-derived CDR1 and CDR2 are SGHRS and YFSETQ. CDR3 in DNA: TGCGCCAGCAGCCCGGGGCCTAACTATGGCTACACCTTC. Amino acids: CASSPGPNYGYTF.

J is TRBJ2-1 and V is TRBV2; D may be TRBD2 (5 bases). V lost 5 bases and J lost 7, with 12 bases in between. This CDR3 is 13 amino acids long. Germline V gene lookup returns CDR1 SNHLY and CDR2 FYNNEI. The CDR3 sequence is CASSLNRGNEQFF. The CDR3, as DNA: TGTGCCAGCAGTTTGAACCGGGGAAATGAGCAGTTCTTC.

The chain carries TRBV28 and TRBJ1-5, with 11 bases identical to TRBD1. The CDR3 loop spans 16 amino acids. The trim removed 3 bases at V and 4 bases at J, leaving 5 bases unmatched. CDR1 is MDHEN and CDR2 is SYDVKM in the germline V gene. CDR3 coding DNA: TGTGCCAGCAGTTTCGCTGGACAGGGGGCGAATCAGCCCCAGCATTTT. The encoded protein is CASSFAGQGANQPQHF.

The chain recombines TRBV5-4 with TRBJ1-2, with TRBD1 as a possible D gene (6 bases). CDR3 size: 15 residues. V was clipped by 3 bases and J by 7 bases, with 19 bases between them. Germline lookup yields CDR1 SGHNT and CDR2 YYREEE (reference sequence). For the CDR3, the DNA is TGTGCCAGCAGCTCCCAAACAGGGTCCGAGGTTGGCTACACCTTC. This translates into CASSSQTGSEVGYTF. The full variable domain, completed using reference TRBV5-4 and TRBJ1-2, is ETGVTQSPTHLIKTRGQQVTLRCSSQSGHNTVSWYQQALGQGPQFIFQYYREEENGRGNFPPRFSGLQFPNYSSELNVNALELDDSALYLCASSSQTGSEVGYTFGSGTRLTVV.

The V call is TRBV9, the J call TRBJ1-1; a possible D gene is TRBD1 (5 bases). V was cut by 6 bases and J by 1 base, with 10 bases left in between. Germline CDR1 SGDLS, CDR2 YYNGEE. This CDR3 comprises 13 residues. The DNA for the CDR3 is TGTGCCAGCACAGGGTCGGGGAACACTGAAGCTTTCTTT. Encoded protein: CASTGSGNTEAFF.

The chain employs TRBV30 and TRBJ1-5; D call uncertain. Trimming removed 0 bases at V and 2 bases at J, with 5 bases between. The CDR3 totals 13 residues. In germline, CDR1 is GTSNPN, CDR2 SVGIG (reference sequence). The CDR3 DNA is TGTGCCTGGAGTGTTGGGGGCAATCAGCCCCAGCATTTT. Encoded protein: CAWSVGGNQPQHF.

The chain joins TRBV5-5 to TRBJ1-2, with D possibly TRBD1 on 6 matching bases. The CDR3 sequence is 16 residues long. Germline CDR1 reads SGHKS; CDR2 reads YYEKEE (reference sequence). The ends were cut back, 3 bases at V and 4 bases at J, with 19 bases in the middle. In DNA, the CDR3 is TGTGCCAGCAGCTCACTCTTCGGACAGCTACCCTATGGCTACACCTTC. It specifies CASSSLFGQLPYGYTF.

The chain recombines TRBV6-6 with TRBJ1-5, with D unresolved. The germline CDR1 and CDR2 sequences are MNHNY and SVGAGI (reference sequence). V was pared by 1 base and J by 2 bases, with 12 bases between. The CDR3 extends over 16 amino acids. The chain's CDR3 is CASSYYGPQGNQPQHF. DNA of the CDR3: TGTGCCAGCAGTTACTACGGCCCCCAGGGCAATCAGCCCCAGCATTTT.

V and J are TRBV11-3 and TRBJ1-2; D gene ambiguous. Between the trimmed V and J ends, which lost 0 bases and 6 bases, there was a span of 14 bases. Germline assignment: CDR1 SGHNT and CDR2 YENEEA. CDR3 size: 15 residues. The CDR3 loop reads CASSLDQSVRHGYTF. In DNA, the CDR3 is TGTGCCAGCAGCTTAGATCAGTCGGTCCGACATGGCTACACCTTC.

The V gene is TRBV27, the J gene TRBJ2-3, with D uncertain. The V gene's germline CDR1 is MNHEY and CDR2 SMNVEV (reference sequence). The V gene lost 2 bases and the J gene lost 1 base, with 16 bases spanning the gap. The CDR3 sequence is 17 residues long. The CDR3 DNA sequence: TGTGCCAGCAGTTTAAAAAGGATCTCCCTCGGCACAGATACGCAGTATTTT. This sequence encodes CASSLKRISLGTDTQYF.